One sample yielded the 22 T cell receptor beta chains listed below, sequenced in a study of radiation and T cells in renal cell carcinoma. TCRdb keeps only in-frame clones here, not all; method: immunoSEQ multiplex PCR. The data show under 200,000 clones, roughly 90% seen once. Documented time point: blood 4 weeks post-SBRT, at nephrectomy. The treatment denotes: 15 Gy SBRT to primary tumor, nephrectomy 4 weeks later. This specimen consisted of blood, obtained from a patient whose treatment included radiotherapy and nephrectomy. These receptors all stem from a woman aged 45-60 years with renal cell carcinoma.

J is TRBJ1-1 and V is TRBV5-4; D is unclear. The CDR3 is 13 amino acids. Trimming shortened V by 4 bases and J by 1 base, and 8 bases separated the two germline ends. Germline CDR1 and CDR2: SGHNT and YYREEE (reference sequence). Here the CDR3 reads CASSHTRNTEAFF. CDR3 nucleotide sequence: TGTGCCAGCAGCCACACAAGGAACACTGAAGCTTTCTTT.

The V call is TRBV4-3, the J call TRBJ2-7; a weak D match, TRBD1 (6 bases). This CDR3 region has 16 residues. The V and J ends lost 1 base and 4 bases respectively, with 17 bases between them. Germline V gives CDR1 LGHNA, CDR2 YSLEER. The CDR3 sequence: CASSQGATGSSYEQYF. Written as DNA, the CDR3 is TGCGCCAGCAGCCAAGGCGCCACAGGGTCGAGTTACGAGCAGTACTTC.

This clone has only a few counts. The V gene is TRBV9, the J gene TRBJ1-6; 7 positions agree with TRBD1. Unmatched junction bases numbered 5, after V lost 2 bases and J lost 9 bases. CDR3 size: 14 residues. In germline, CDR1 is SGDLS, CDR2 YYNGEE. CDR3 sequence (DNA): TGTGCCAGCAGCGTCGCGGACAGGACTTCACCCCTCCACTTT. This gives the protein CASSVADRTSPLHF.

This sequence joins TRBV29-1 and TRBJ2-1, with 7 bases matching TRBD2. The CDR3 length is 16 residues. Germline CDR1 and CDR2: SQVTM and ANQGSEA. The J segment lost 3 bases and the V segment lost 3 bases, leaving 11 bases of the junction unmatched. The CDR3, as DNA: TGCAGCGTTGATGAGGGGCGGGAGACTATCTACAATGAGCAGTTCTTC. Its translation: CSVDEGRETIYNEQFF.

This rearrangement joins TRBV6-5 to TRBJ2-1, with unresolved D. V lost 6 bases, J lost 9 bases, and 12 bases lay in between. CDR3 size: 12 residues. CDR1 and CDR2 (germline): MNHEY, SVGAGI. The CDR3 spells CASSGIPGEQFF. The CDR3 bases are TGTGCCAGCAGCGGCATACCTGGTGAGCAGTTCTTC.

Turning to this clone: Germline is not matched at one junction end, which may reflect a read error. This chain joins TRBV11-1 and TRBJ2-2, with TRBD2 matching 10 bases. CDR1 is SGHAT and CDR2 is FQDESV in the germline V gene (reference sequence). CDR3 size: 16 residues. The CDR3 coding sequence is TGTGCCAGCAGCATAGCGGGGGGCGCGAACACCGGGGAGCTGTTTTTT. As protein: CASSIAGGANTGELFF.

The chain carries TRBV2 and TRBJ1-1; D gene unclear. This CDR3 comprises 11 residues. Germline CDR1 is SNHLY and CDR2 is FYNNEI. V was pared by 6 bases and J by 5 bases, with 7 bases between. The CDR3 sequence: CASRAGTEAFF. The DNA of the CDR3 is TGTGCCAGCAGGGCGGGGACTGAAGCTTTCTTT.

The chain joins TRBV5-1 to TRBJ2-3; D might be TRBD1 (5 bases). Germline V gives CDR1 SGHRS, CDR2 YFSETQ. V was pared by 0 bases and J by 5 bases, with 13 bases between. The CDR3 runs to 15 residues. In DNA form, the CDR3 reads TGCGCCAGCAGCTTGGAAGCCAGGGTCCAAGATACGCAGTATTTT. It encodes CASSLEARVQDTQYF.

CDR3 bases: TGTGCCAGCAGTCTGAGGGGGGTTACGCAGTATTTT. Encoded protein: CASSLRGVTQYF. The V gene is TRBV2, the J gene TRBJ2-3; the D gene could be TRBD1 or TRBD2 (6 bases each). The germline V and J ends were trimmed by 5 bases and 8 bases, with 11 bases remaining between them. Germline CDR1 is SNHLY and CDR2 is FYNNEI. This CDR3 has 12 amino acids.

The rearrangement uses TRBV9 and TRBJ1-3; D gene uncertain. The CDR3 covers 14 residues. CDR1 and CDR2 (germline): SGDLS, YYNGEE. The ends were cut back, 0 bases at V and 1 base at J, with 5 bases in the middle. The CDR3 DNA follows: TGTGCCAGCAGCGTAGCGAGATCTGGAAACACCATATATTTT. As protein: CASSVARSGNTIYF.

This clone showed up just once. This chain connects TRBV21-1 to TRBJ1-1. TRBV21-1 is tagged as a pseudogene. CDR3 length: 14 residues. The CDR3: CASSPASRGTEAFF. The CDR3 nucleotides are TGTGCCAGCAGTCCCGCTTCCCGGGGCACTGAAGCTTTCTTT.

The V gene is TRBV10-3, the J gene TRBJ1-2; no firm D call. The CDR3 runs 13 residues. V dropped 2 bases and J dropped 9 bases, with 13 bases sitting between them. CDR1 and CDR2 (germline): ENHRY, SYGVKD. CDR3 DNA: TGTGCCATCAGTGAGCGAGACGACACGAGCTACACCTTC. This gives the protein CAISERDDTSYTF.

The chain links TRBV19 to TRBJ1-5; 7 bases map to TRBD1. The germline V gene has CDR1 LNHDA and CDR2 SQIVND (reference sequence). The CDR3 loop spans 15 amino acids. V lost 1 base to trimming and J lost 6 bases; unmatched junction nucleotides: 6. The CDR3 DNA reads TGTGCCAGTAGTATAGGGGAAGGGGGCCCTCAGCCCCAGCATTTT. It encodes CASSIGEGGPQPQHF.

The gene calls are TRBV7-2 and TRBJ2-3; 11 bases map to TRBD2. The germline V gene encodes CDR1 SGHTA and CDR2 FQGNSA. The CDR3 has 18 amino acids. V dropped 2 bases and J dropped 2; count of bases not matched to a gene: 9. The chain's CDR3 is CASSLSFSGGEITDTQYF. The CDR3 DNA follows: TGTGCCAGCAGCTTAAGCTTTAGCGGGGGGGAGATCACAGATACGCAGTATTTT.

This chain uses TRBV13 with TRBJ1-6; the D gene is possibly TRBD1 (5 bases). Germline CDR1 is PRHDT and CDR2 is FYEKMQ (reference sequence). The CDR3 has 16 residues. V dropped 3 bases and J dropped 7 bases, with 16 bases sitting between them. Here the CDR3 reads CASSLEGVDRNSPLHF. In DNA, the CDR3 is TGTGCCAGCAGCTTGGAAGGGGTTGATAGGAATTCACCCCTCCACTTT.

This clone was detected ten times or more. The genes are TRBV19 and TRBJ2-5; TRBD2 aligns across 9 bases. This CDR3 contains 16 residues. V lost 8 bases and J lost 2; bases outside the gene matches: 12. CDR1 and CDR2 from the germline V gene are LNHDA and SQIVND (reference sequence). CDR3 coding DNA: TGTGCCAGTCGCGGGCCGGCTAGCGGGGCGCAAGAGACCCAGTACTTC. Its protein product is CASRGPASGAQETQYF. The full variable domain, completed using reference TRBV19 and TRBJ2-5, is DGGITQSPKYLFRKEGQNVTLSCEQNLNHDAMYWYRQDPGQGLRLIYYSQIVNDFQKGDIAEGYSVSREKKESFPLTVTSAQKNPTAFYLCASRGPASGAQETQYFGPGTRLLVL.

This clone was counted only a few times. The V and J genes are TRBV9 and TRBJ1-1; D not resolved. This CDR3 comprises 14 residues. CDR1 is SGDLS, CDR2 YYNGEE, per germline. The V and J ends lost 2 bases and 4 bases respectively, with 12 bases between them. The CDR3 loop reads CASSVEGMSTEAFF. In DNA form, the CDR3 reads TGTGCCAGCAGCGTGGAGGGAATGAGCACTGAAGCTTTCTTT.

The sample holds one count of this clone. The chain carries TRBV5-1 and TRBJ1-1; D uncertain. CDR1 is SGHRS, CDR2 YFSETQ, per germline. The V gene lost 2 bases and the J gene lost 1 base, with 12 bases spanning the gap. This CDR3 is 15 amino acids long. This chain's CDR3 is CASSFGPRPNTEAFF. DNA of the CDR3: TGCGCCAGCAGCTTCGGGCCAAGGCCGAACACTGAAGCTTTCTTT.

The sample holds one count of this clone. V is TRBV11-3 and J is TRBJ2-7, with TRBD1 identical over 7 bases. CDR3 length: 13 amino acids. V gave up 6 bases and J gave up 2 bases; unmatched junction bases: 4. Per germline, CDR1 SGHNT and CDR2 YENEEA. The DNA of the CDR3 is TGTGCCAGCAGGGGACAGCCGACCTACGAGCAGTACTTC. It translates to CASRGQPTYEQYF.

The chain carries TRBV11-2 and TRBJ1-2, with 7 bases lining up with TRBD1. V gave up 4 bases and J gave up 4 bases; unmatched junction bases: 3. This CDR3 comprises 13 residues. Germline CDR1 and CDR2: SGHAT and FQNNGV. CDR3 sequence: CASSSDRVYGYTF. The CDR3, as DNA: TGTGCCAGCAGCTCCGACAGGGTCTATGGCTACACCTTC.

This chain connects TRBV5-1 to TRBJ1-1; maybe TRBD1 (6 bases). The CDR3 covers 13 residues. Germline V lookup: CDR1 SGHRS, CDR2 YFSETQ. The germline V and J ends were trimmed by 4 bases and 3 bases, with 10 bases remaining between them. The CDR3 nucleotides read TGCGCCAGCAGCCTGCAGGGGTACACTGAAGCTTTCTTT. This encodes CASSLQGYTEAFF.

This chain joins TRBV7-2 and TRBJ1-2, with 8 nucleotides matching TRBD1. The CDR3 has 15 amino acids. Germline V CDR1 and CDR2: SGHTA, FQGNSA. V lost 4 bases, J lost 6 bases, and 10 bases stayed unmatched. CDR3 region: CASSSRQGALHGYTF. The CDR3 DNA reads TGTGCCAGCAGCTCTCGGCAGGGGGCGCTTCATGGCTACACCTTC.